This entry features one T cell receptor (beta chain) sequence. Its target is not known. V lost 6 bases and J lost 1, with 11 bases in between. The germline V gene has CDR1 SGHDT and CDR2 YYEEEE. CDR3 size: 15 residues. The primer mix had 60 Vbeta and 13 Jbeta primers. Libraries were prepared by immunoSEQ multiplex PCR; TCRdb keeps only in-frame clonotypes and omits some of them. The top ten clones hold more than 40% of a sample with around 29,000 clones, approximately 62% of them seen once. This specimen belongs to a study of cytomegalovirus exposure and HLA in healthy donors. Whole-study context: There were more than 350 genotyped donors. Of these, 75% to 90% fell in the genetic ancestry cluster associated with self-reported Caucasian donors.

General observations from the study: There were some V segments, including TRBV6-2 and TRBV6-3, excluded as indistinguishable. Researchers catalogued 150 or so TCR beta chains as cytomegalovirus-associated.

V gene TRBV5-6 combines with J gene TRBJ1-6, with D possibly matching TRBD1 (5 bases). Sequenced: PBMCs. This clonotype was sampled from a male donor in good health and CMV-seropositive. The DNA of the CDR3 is TGTGCCAGCACTCCGGGGGGGTCCTATAATTCACCCCTCCACTTT. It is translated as CASTPGGSYNSPLHF.